The 17 T cell receptor beta chains below all came from one sample that was sequenced in a study of blood T cell repertoires in COVID-19. Profiled with immunoSEQ multiplex PCR; TCRdb holds only in-frame clones, not every one. The sample holds over 200,000 clones, roughly 87% seen once. Sequencing used peripheral blood. Receptors originate from a woman in her twenties or thirties with acute or convalescent COVID-19.

This chain links TRBV7-2 with TRBJ2-5; D is unresolved. The V gene lost 3 bases and the J gene lost 5 bases, with 16 bases spanning the gap. The CDR3 length is 15 residues. Per the germline V gene, CDR1 is SGHTA and CDR2 is FQGNSA. CDR3 residues: CASSFADDLGETQYF. CDR3 DNA sequence: TGTGCCAGCAGCTTCGCCGACGATCTCGGGGAGACCCAGTACTTC.

V gene TRBV7-6 combines with J gene TRBJ2-1; D is unclear. CDR1 and CDR2 (germline): SGHVS, FNYEAQ. The length of the CDR3 is 13 residues. V was clipped by 1 base and J by 4 bases, with 5 bases between them. This chain's CDR3 is CASSLDNYNEQFF. DNA for the CDR3: TGTGCCAGCAGCTTAGACAATTACAATGAGCAGTTCTTC.

The gene calls are TRBV15 and TRBJ1-6, with D perhaps TRBD1 (6 bases). CDR3 length: 17 amino acids. V was shortened by 0 bases and J by 10 bases, with 19 bases between the two germline ends. The germline V gene has CDR1 LNHNV and CDR2 YYDKDF (reference sequence). The CDR3 reads CATSRDVRGLVYSPLHF. In nucleotides, the CDR3 is TGTGCCACCAGCAGAGATGTCAGGGGTTTAGTCTACTCACCCCTCCACTTT.

CDR3 DNA sequence: TGTGCCAGCCGGGACTCTGGGGCCAACGTCCTGACTTTC. This codes for CASRDSGANVLTF. This chain connects TRBV25-1 to TRBJ2-6; the D gene is possibly TRBD2 (5 bases). Germline V lookup: CDR1 MGHDK, CDR2 SYGVNS. The CDR3 runs to 13 residues. Trimming pared 8 bases from V and 0 bases from J, leaving 5 bases between.

The chain combines TRBV5-1 with TRBJ2-1; a possible D gene is TRBD1 (5 bases). The CDR3 runs to 15 residues. The V gene lost 0 bases and the J gene lost 4 bases, with 11 bases spanning the gap. Germline assignment: CDR1 SGHRS and CDR2 YFSETQ. CDR3 DNA sequence: TGCGCCAGCAGCTTGGGGACCAGGGCTTACAATGAGCAGTTCTTC. Protein: CASSLGTRAYNEQFF.

The chain uses TRBV6-5 and TRBJ1-2, with a possible D match to TRBD1 (5 bases). The V gene's germline CDR1 is MNHEY and CDR2 SVGAGI. With 0 bases removed from V and 4 bases from J, the gap between germline ends came to 12 bases. The length of the CDR3 is 15 residues. For the CDR3, the DNA is TGTGCCAGCAGTTACTCGAGTTTTCAGGGCTATGGCTACACCTTC. Amino acid sequence: CASSYSSFQGYGYTF.

The chain employs TRBV7-2 and TRBJ1-4; TRBD1 might be the D (5 bases). Germline CDR1 and CDR2: SGHTA and FQGNSA. The CDR3 has 16 residues. Between the trimmed V and J ends, which lost 4 bases and 7 bases, there was a span of 19 bases. The CDR3 DNA reads as TGTGCCAGCAGCTCCCCAAGGGCAGGCGGGGGTGAAAAACTGTTTTTT. Encoded protein: CASSSPRAGGGEKLFF.

V is TRBV19 and J is TRBJ2-7, with TRBD2 matching over 9 bases. The CDR3 is made up of 15 amino acids. Germline V gives CDR1 LNHDA, CDR2 SQIVND (reference sequence). V was pared by 4 bases and J by 0 bases, with 4 bases of the junction left unmatched. CDR3 protein: CASSTTSGHSYEQYF. The CDR3 nucleotides are TGTGCCAGTAGTACGACTAGCGGCCACTCCTACGAGCAGTACTTC. Full variable domain (missing parts from reference TRBV19 and TRBJ2-7): DGGITQSPKYLFRKEGQNVTLSCEQNLNHDAMYWYRQDPGQGLRLIYYSQIVNDFQKGDIAEGYSVSREKKESFPLTVTSAQKNPTAFYLCASSTTSGHSYEQYFGPGTRLTVT.

The chain couples TRBV7-8 to TRBJ2-1; 10 positions agree with TRBD2. The CDR3 contains 17 residues. Germline V lookup: CDR1 SGHVS, CDR2 FQNEAQ. Unmatched junction bases numbered 7, after V lost 5 bases and J lost 0 bases. The CDR3 DNA reads as TGTGCCAGCAGCAAAATTAGCGGGGGGAGCTCCTACAATGAGCAGTTCTTC. Residues: CASSKISGGSSYNEQFF.

The chain carries TRBV27 and TRBJ1-2; D might be TRBD1 (6 bases). CDR3 length equals 17 residues. The V and J ends lost 5 bases and 8 bases respectively, with 27 bases between them. Germline V gives CDR1 MNHEY, CDR2 SMNVEV (reference sequence). The CDR3 sequence is CASSGLQGFGGSGGYTF. In DNA form, the CDR3 reads TGTGCCAGCAGTGGATTACAGGGTTTCGGCGGGTCGGGCGGCTACACCTTC.

V and J are TRBV12-3 or TRBV12-4 and TRBJ1-2; no definite D call. V was clipped by 3 bases and J by 7 bases, with 9 bases between them. The CDR3 spans 12 residues. The CDR3 sequence is CASSFRGGGYTF. The CDR3 DNA sequence: TGTGCCAGCAGTTTTCGGGGTGGTGGCTACACCTTC.

There are a few counts of this clone. This chain connects TRBV24-1 to TRBJ2-2, with 9 bases aligning to TRBD1. The germline V gene has CDR1 KGHDR and CDR2 SFDVKD. The V and J ends lost 7 bases and 3 bases, in that order; junction bases with no gene match: 5. This CDR3 spans 15 amino acids. CDR3 amino acids: CATSHRGLDTGELFF. CDR3 coding DNA: TGTGCCACCAGCCACAGGGGGCTTGACACCGGGGAGCTGTTTTTT.

The chain links TRBV30 to TRBJ2-7; TRBD1 aligns across 9 bases. The ends lost 3 bases at V and 1 base at J; junction bases unmatched: 7. Germline lookup yields CDR1 GTSNPN and CDR2 SVGIG (reference sequence). The CDR3 consists of 15 residues. The CDR3 nucleotides read TGTGCCTGGAGGGAGAGGGACAGGGATTCCTACGAGCAGTACTTC. This sequence encodes CAWRERDRDSYEQYF.

Only one count was recorded for this clone. The chain couples TRBV29-1 to TRBJ2-3, with D possibly TRBD2 on 6 matching bases. CDR3 length: 16 amino acids. Germline-derived CDR1 and CDR2 are SQVTM and ANQGSEA. V was shortened by 6 bases and J by 5 bases, with 24 bases between the two germline ends. The CDR3 reads CSVERSGWAVRDTQYF. In DNA, the CDR3 is TGCAGCGTAGAAAGAAGCGGGTGGGCTGTCAGAGATACGCAGTATTTT.

J is TRBJ1-3 and V is TRBV6-5, with D possibly being TRBD1 (5 bases). The ends were cut back, 5 bases at V and 2 bases at J, with 13 bases in the middle. The germline CDR1 and CDR2 sequences are MNHEY and SVGAGI. The CDR3 is 15 residues long. The CDR3 nucleotides read TGTGCCAGCAGTCACGGGGGTACCGCTGGAAACACCATATATTTT. It translates to CASSHGGTAGNTIYF.

The chain links TRBV5-8 to TRBJ2-5; tentative D call: TRBD1 (5 bases). In germline, CDR1 is SGHTS, CDR2 YDEGEE. This CDR3 comprises 14 residues. Trimming removed 2 bases at V and 4 bases at J, with 12 bases between. This chain's CDR3 is CASSLRQGGETQYF. The CDR3 region has the DNA TGTGCCAGCAGCTTACGGCAGGGTGGAGAGACCCAGTACTTC.

The J gene is TRBJ2-1, the V gene TRBV2; possibly TRBD2 for D (6 bases). The CDR3 loop spans 14 amino acids. Germline-derived CDR1 and CDR2 are SNHLY and FYNNEI. Trimming took off 4 bases at V and 3 bases at J, with 10 bases between the two ends. Here the CDR3 reads CASSGDWNYNEQFF. The CDR3 region has the DNA TGTGCCAGCAGTGGGGACTGGAACTACAATGAGCAGTTCTTC.